This T cell receptor (beta chain) comes out of a study of type 1 regulatory T cells. The overall study: An in vitro protocol generated T-allo10, a Tr1-enriched, alloantigen-specific CD4 T cell product.

The germline gives CDR1 MRHNA, CDR2 SNTAGT. Trimming shortened V by 3 bases and J by 0 bases, and 9 bases separated the two germline ends. This CDR3 comprises 15 residues. TCRdb re-called the reads with MiXCR, one entry per CDR3 protein. The repertoire holds about 100,000 distinct CDR3 sequences, with 31% as singletons. The J gene is TRBJ2-1, the V gene TRBV6-4; D is uncertain. The receptor was isolated from a human donor in good health. Sequencing used CD4+ T cells, either the whole sample or a sorted fraction (not recorded which). CDR3 sequence reads: CASSEGASSYNEQFF. CDR3 sequence (DNA): TGTGCCAGCAGTGAGGGCGCGAGCTCCTACAATGAGCAGTTCTTC.